This T cell receptor (beta chain) originates from a study of T cell responses to AZD1222 COVID-19 vaccine. On the study more broadly: Second-dose timings of about 4 or about 12 weeks were pooled. Findings and caveats of the study: The study found vaccine-associated CD4 TCRs spanning spike, dominant at 160-218 and 743-854. Baseline seropositivity characterized only a handful of AZD1222 recipients.

This table comes from immunoSEQ multiplex PCR, and its TCRdb copy is limited to in-frame clones, with some not included. The data hold 90,000 to 150,000 clones, with about 85% observed a single time. The CDR3 contains 15 residues. CDR1 SGHNT and CDR2 YYREEE come from the germline V gene (reference sequence). Trimming stripped 0 bases from V and 3 bases from J, with 11 bases between. Notes on this clone: Its antigen remains unknown.

V usage is TRBV5-4 and J usage is TRBJ2-3; no clear D gene. The receptor was isolated from an adult in good health. This specimen was peripheral blood, taken on day 0 of AZD1222 vaccination. In DNA, the CDR3 is TGTGCCAGCAGCTTGGACAGCAAAGAGACAGATACGCAGTATTTT. This gives the protein CASSLDSKETDTQYF.